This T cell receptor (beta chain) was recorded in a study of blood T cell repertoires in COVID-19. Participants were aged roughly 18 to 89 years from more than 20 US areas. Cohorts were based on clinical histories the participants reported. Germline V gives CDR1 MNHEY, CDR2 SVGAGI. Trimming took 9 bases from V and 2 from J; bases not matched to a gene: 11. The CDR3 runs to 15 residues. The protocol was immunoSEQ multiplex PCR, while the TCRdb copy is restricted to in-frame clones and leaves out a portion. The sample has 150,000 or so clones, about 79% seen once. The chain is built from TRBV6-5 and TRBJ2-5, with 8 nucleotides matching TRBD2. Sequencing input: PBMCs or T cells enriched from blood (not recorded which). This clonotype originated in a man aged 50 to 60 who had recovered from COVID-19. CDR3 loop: CASKSLAGQQETQYF. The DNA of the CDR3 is TGTGCCAGTAAGAGTTTAGCGGGACAACAAGAGACCCAGTACTTC.